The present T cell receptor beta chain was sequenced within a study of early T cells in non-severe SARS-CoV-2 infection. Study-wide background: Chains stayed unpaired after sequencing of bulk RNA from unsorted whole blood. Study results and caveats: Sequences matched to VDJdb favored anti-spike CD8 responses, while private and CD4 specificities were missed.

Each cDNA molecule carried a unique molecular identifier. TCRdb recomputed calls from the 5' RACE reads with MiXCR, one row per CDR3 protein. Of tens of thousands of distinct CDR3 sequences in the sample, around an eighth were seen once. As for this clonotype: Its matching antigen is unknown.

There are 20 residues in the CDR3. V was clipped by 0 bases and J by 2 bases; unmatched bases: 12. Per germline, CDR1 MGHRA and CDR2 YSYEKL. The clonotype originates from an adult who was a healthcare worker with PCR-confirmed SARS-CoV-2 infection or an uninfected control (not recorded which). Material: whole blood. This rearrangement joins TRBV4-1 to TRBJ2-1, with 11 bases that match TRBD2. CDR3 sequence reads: CASSQETPLTLAGAYNEQFF. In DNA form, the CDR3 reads TGCGCCAGCAGCCAAGAAACCCCCCTCACACTAGCGGGGGCCTACAATGAGCAGTTCTTC.